These 2 T cell receptor beta chains share one sample of origin, sequenced in a study of blood T cell repertoires in COVID-19 (dated by TCRdb to 2019 to 2021). The protocol used for the library was the immunoSEQ multiplex PCR assay. TCRdb retrieved this table from immuneACCESS and kept in-frame rearrangements only. Not all clones are present; in checked studies, unresolved V genes account for under half, and no reason is known for the remainder. The sample table holds some 50,000 clones, of which approximately 84% were seen once. The top ten clones comprise around 15% of the sample. The sample comprised peripheral blood. The receptors were sampled from a human donor in a cohort sampled during active COVID-19.

This sequence joins TRBV6-2 or TRBV6-3 and TRBJ2-3, with TRBD2 matching 12 bases. The trim removed 2 bases at V and 0 bases at J, leaving 9 bases unmatched. CDR1 is MNHEY, CDR2 SVGEGT, per germline. The CDR3 contains 19 residues. DNA of the CDR3: TGTGCCAGCAGTTACAAGGGACTAGCGGGTGAACTGAGCACAGATACGCAGTATTTT. Translation gives CASSYKGLAGELSTDTQYF.

The chain is built from TRBV5-1 and TRBJ1-2; 9 nucleotides agree with TRBD1. With 5 bases clipped from V and 7 bases from J, the junction kept 6 bases outside the gene matches. Germline V gene lookup returns CDR1 SGHRS and CDR2 YFSETQ. The CDR3 runs to 13 residues. This CDR3 reads CASRRDRVIGYTF. The CDR3 region has the DNA TGCGCCAGCAGGAGGGACAGGGTCATTGGCTACACCTTC. The entire variable domain, with the rest obtained from reference TRBV5-1 and TRBJ1-2, is as follows: KAGVTQTPRYLIKTRGQQVTLSCSPISGHRSVSWYQQTPGQGLQFLFEYFSETQRNKGNFPGRFSGRQFSNSRSEMNVSTLELGDSALYLCASRRDRVIGYTFGSGTRLTVV.